This T cell receptor (beta chain) emerged from a study of blood T cell repertoires in COVID-19 (dated by TCRdb to the early 2020s). Notes on the research overall: Samples covering the acute and convalescent phases of COVID-19 were provided by collaborators in the United States, Italy and Spain. The material from the prospective study consisted of cDNA or gDNA derived from T cells, B-cell-depleted T cells, or PBMCs. The dataset comprised deeply sampled blood TCRbeta repertoires from subjects exposed to, actively infected with, or recovered from COVID-19. The repertoires were released in a freely available public database meant as a resource for research on the immune response to SARS-CoV-2. The samples were drawn from two sources: the first 160 participants of the ongoing ImmuneRACE study, and 1,200 or so subjects contributed by 6 global collaborators. Sample metadata almost always included a de-identified subject ID, COVID-19 status, age in years and sex. Where available, HLA class I and class II types were obtained from metadata supplied by the sample provider rather than from assay-based typing.

The collaborating institutions used their own protocols to collect whole blood in K2EDTA tubes. Collaborator samples were shipped for TCRbeta analysis as frozen whole blood, isolated PBMCs, or DNA extracted from either sample type. Turning to this clone: Its antigen is not yet known. Base quality data are lacking; no much larger clone is found one base away.

The paper's findings and limits, for the study overall: The quantity of clinical and demographic metadata differed by source and by participant and was supplied without curation.

The immunoSEQ Assay, a bias-controlled multiplex PCR, was used to amplify TCRbeta CDR3 regions from genomic DNA. Per the authors' processing: Within the assay, amplification of reference gene primers was used to estimate how many nucleated cells each sample contained. To quantify the absolute abundance of each unique TCRbeta CDR3 rearrangement, sequence reads were collapsed and filtered. For each sample, productive Simpson clonality was calculated as the square root of Simpson's diversity index over productive rearrangements. TCRdb's version of the immuneACCESS table is confined to in-frame rearrangements and falls short of the full clone set. An unresolved V gene accounts for under half of the shortfall where checked; the remainder is of unknown origin. V and J calls and clone size are given by that table; D and trimming were obtained from the DNA. The sample data list more than 90,000 clones, and 85% of these were observed just once. More than 30% of the sample rests with the top ten.

CDR1 and CDR2 are drawn from the germline V gene (reference sequence): SEHNR, FQNEAQ. The CDR3 holds 14 amino acids from the cysteine to the phenylalanine. The only DNA kept is the CDR3, 42 bases in frame from the first base. Deletion took 5 bases off V and 1 base off J, with a span of 12 bases between the germline ends. Sample: peripheral blood. The TCR comes from a man at least 80 years old with acute or convalescent COVID-19. The sequence joins TRBV7-9 to TRBJ2-7; matching of 5 bases hints at TRBD1 as the D gene. The nucleotide sequence is TGTGCCAGCAGCCCGACAGAGACATCCTACGAGCAGTACTTC. Protein translation: CASSPTETSYEQYF.